Below, one TCR beta chain is given with its context. Combining a sample-barcoded 5' primer with a J-beta primer mix, a second PCR ran for roughly 6 to 12 cycles. TCRdb re-called the 5' RACE reads through MiXCR, storing one row per CDR3 protein. The sample has a few hundred thousand distinct CDR3 sequences, about half seen once. The V gene's germline CDR1 is DFQATT and CDR2 SNEGSKA (reference sequence). CDR3 length equals 14 residues. The V gene lost 3 bases and the J gene lost 3 bases, with 14 bases spanning the gap. These data are taken from a study of blood T cells in healthy people across ages. The sequence derives from a man aged 55 to 70 in good health. The specimen sequenced was blood. The chain combines TRBV20-1 with TRBJ1-2, with D possibly matching TRBD1 (5 bases). Here the CDR3 DNA reads TGCAGTGCTAGGCCGATTGGGGACGACTATGGCTACACCTTC. Its protein product is CSARPIGDDYGYTF.